One and the same sample provided the 27 T cell receptor beta chains below, sequenced in a study of blood T cell repertoires in COVID-19. The protocol was immunoSEQ multiplex PCR, while the TCRdb copy is restricted to in-frame clones and leaves out a portion. Altogether more than 120,000 clones are present, around 87% being singletons, with the ten largest covering roughly 35%. The sample consisted of peripheral blood. Source of these receptors: a man aged 45-65 years who had recovered from COVID-19.

This chain uses TRBV7-3 with TRBJ2-2; a possible D gene is TRBD1 (7 bases). This CDR3 has 13 amino acids. V shed 8 bases and J shed 5 bases, with 12 bases lying between them. CDR1 and CDR2 (germline): SGHTA, FQGTGA. The CDR3 bases are TGTGCCAGCGGACAGGAGGGGACCGGGGAGCTGTTTTTT. Amino acid sequence: CASGQEGTGELFF.

This clone has only one observation. The chain joins TRBV6-5 to TRBJ2-3; 9 bases agree with TRBD2. Germline V gives CDR1 MNHEY, CDR2 SVGAGI. Trimming took 4 bases from V and 1 from J; bases not matched to a gene: 6. CDR3 length: 16 residues. CDR3 protein: CASSLRLADRTDTQYF. Here the CDR3 DNA reads TGTGCCAGCAGTTTGAGACTAGCGGACCGCACAGATACGCAGTATTTT.

V gene TRBV12-5 combines with J gene TRBJ2-1; D remains ambiguous. The CDR3 runs to 16 residues. V lost 4 bases and J 0 bases, leaving 13 bases between the germline ends. Germline CDR1 reads LGHNT; CDR2 reads FRNRAP. The CDR3 DNA reads as TGTGCTAGTGGTTCCCCACCGACGGGCTCCTACAATGAGCAGTTCTTC. Translation gives CASGSPPTGSYNEQFF.

This sequence joins TRBV9 and TRBJ2-1, with D maybe TRBD2 (6 bases). Deletions cut 0 bases from V and 0 bases from J, with 10 bases between. CDR3 length: 16 amino acids. CDR1 is SGDLS, CDR2 YYNGEE, per germline. In DNA form, the CDR3 reads TGTGCCAGCAGCGTAGGGCGGGGAAGCTCCTACAATGAGCAGTTCTTC. This gives the protein CASSVGRGSSYNEQFF.

This clone was seen more than once but under ten times. The chain is built from TRBV21-1 and TRBJ1-5. TRBV21-1 constitutes a pseudogene. The CDR3 covers 17 residues. CDR3 DNA: TGTGCCAGCAGCATTCTAAACCGGGATCGTAGCAATCAGCCCCAGCATTTT. This sequence encodes CASSILNRDRSNQPQHF.

V and J are TRBV27 and TRBJ2-7, with D perhaps matching TRBD1 (5 bases). The CDR3 totals 17 residues. Trimming pared 5 bases from V and 1 base from J, leaving 21 bases between. Looked up from germline, CDR1 is MNHEY and CDR2 is SMNVEV (reference sequence). The CDR3 DNA reads TGTGCCAGCAGTCTCAAATACCCGCAGGGTTATTCCTACGAGCAGTACTTC. This codes for CASSLKYPQGYSYEQYF.

This chain connects TRBV6-1 to TRBJ2-7, with TRBD1 matching 11 bases. This CDR3 region has 16 residues. Trimming removed 4 bases from V and 7 bases from J; junction bases left unmatched: 12. CDR1 and CDR2 (germline): MNHNS, SASEGT. CDR3 loop: CASSGAAGQGAWEQYF. For the CDR3, the DNA is TGTGCCAGCAGTGGAGCCGCCGGACAGGGGGCGTGGGAGCAGTACTTC.

The CDR3 DNA follows: TGCGCCAGCAGCCGGGGGGGTTCGAACACCGGGGAGCTGTTTTTT. Protein: CASSRGGSNTGELFF. The chain links TRBV4-3 to TRBJ2-2, with TRBD2 identical over 7 bases. Germline V gene data show CDR1 as LGHNA and CDR2 as YSLEER. Trimming took 4 bases from V and 0 from J; bases not matched to a gene: 2. This CDR3 spans 15 amino acids.

The V call is TRBV5-1, the J call TRBJ2-1; TRBD2 might be the D (5 bases). V was pared by 2 bases and J by 8 bases, with 11 bases between. This CDR3 is 13 amino acids long. Germline V lookup: CDR1 SGHRS, CDR2 YFSETQ. CDR3 coding DNA: TGCGCCAGCAGCTTAGAAGGGCGGGATGAGCAGTTCTTC. It specifies CASSLEGRDEQFF.

V gene TRBV27 combines with J gene TRBJ2-2, with 9 bases that match TRBD1. The germline V gene has CDR1 MNHEY and CDR2 SMNVEV (reference sequence). V dropped 2 bases and J dropped 8; count of bases not matched to a gene: 6. There are 15 residues in the CDR3. The CDR3 sequence is CASSLGTGRSGELFF. DNA of the CDR3: TGTGCCAGCAGTTTAGGGACAGGGAGGTCGGGGGAGCTGTTTTTT.

The chain employs TRBV11-3 and TRBJ2-7; TRBD2 might be the D (8 bases). Germline V CDR1 and CDR2: SGHNT, YENEEA. The length of the CDR3 is 14 residues. Trimming shortened V by 5 bases and J by 4 bases, and 15 bases separated the two germline ends. The CDR3: CASSRGGTVYEQYF. CDR3 nucleotides: TGTGCCAGCAGCCGGGGGGGGACAGTTTACGAGCAGTACTTC.

The rearrangement links TRBV19 to TRBJ1-6; no clear D gene. This CDR3 region has 15 residues. V was cut by 5 bases and J by 7 bases, with 15 bases left in between. Germline V gives CDR1 LNHDA, CDR2 SQIVND (reference sequence). CDR3 sequence: CASSSAVGNNSPLHF. CDR3 DNA sequence: TGTGCCAGTAGTTCAGCGGTTGGGAACAATTCACCCCTCCACTTT. The variable domain in full, completed from reference TRBV19 and TRBJ1-6, reads DGGITQSPKYLFRKEGQNVTLSCEQNLNHDAMYWYRQDPGQGLRLIYYSQIVNDFQKGDIAEGYSVSREKKESFPLTVTSAQKNPTAFYLCASSSAVGNNSPLHFGNGTRLTVT.

This clone showed up just once. The CDR3 DNA sequence: TGTGCCAGTAGTATGACCGGGGGGGGAAATACGCAGTATTTT. This translates into CASSMTGGGNTQYF. The rearrangement joins TRBV19 to TRBJ2-3; 8 nucleotides agree with TRBD2. The junction had 6 bases not matched to a gene; V was cut back by 3 bases and J by 7 bases. Germline V gene data show CDR1 as LNHDA and CDR2 as SQIVND (reference sequence). This CDR3 region has 14 residues.

This rearrangement joins TRBV9 to TRBJ2-1; perhaps TRBD1 as D (6 bases). Germline values: CDR1 SGDLS, CDR2 YYNGEE. CDR3 size: 13 residues. The ends were cut back, 3 bases at V and 4 bases at J, with 8 bases in the middle. CDR3 nucleotides: TGTGCCAGCAGCGGGGGACAATACAATGAGCAGTTCTTC. As protein: CASSGGQYNEQFF.

The count of this clone is one. This chain joins TRBV27 and TRBJ2-3, with 10 bases aligning to TRBD2. Germline loops: CDR1 MNHEY, CDR2 SMNVEV (reference sequence). The CDR3 loop spans 15 amino acids. J was trimmed by 2 bases and V by 3 bases; bases with no gene match: 2. The CDR3 DNA reads as TGTGCCAGCAGTTTGAGCGGGGGGGCCACAGATACGCAGTATTTT. It yields the protein CASSLSGGATDTQYF.

The chain uses TRBV15 and TRBJ2-1, with 12 bases matching TRBD2. The ends lost 8 bases at V and 3 bases at J; junction bases unmatched: 5. CDR3 length equals 15 residues. Looked up from germline, CDR1 is LNHNV and CDR2 is YYDKDF (reference sequence). The CDR3 reads CATRTSGAFYNEQFF. The CDR3, as DNA: TGTGCCACCCGGACTAGCGGGGCGTTCTACAATGAGCAGTTCTTC.

This chain uses TRBV7-8 with TRBJ1-5; possibly TRBD1 for D (5 bases). CDR1 and CDR2 (germline): SGHVS, FQNEAQ. The CDR3 extends over 14 amino acids. Trimming stripped 4 bases from V and 3 bases from J, with 10 bases between. The CDR3 DNA reads TGTGCCAGCAGCTCGGACAAATACAATCAGCCCCAGCATTTT. Its translation: CASSSDKYNQPQHF.

The V gene is TRBV30, the J gene TRBJ2-1; 8 bases match TRBD2. Germline loops: CDR1 GTSNPN, CDR2 SVGIG (reference sequence). The CDR3 has 14 residues. Trimming removed 1 base from V and 7 bases from J; junction bases left unmatched: 6. In DNA form, the CDR3 reads TGTGCCTGGAGTGCCGGGACTAGAAGGAATGAGCAGTTCTTC. Translation gives CAWSAGTRRNEQFF.

The chain employs TRBV3-1 (or the pseudogene TRBV3-2) and TRBJ1-2; D perhaps matches TRBD1 (6 bases). The V end lost 5 bases, the J end lost 8 bases, and 9 bases lay between the germline ends. Germline V gene sequence: CDR1 LGHDT, CDR2 YNNKEL (reference sequence). The CDR3 loop spans 11 amino acids. The CDR3 sequence is CASSSTGGYTF. CDR3 DNA sequence: TGTGCCAGCAGCTCTACAGGGGGCTACACCTTC.

This rearrangement joins TRBV18 to TRBJ2-1; the D gene is possibly TRBD1 (6 bases). V lost 3 bases to trimming and J lost 8 bases, with 17 bases between them. This CDR3 has 15 residues. The germline CDR1 and CDR2 sequences are KGHSH and LQKENI. The chain's CDR3 is CASSPSTGRPHEQFF. The CDR3 nucleotides read TGTGCCAGCTCACCGTCCACAGGGAGACCCCATGAGCAGTTCTTC.

The chain recombines TRBV10-1 with TRBJ1-2, with 8 bases matching TRBD1. CDR1 and CDR2 from the germline V gene are WNHNN and SYGVQD (reference sequence). Germline trimming cut 0 bases from V and 6 bases from J; bases unmatched to any gene: 6. The CDR3 has 15 amino acids. The CDR3 is CASSESRTGWNGYTF. The CDR3 DNA follows: TGCGCCAGCAGTGAGTCGCGGACAGGGTGGAATGGCTACACCTTC.

CDR3 region: CASSYGTSGVRKTQYF. DNA of the CDR3: TGTGCCAGCAGCTACGGGACTAGCGGGGTCAGGAAGACCCAGTACTTC. The chain links TRBV3-1 (or the pseudogene TRBV3-2) to TRBJ2-5, with TRBD2 matching 13 bases. There are 16 residues in the CDR3. The V segment lost 5 bases and the J segment 6 bases; nucleotides outside the gene matches: 9. CDR1 is LGHDT, CDR2 YNNKEL, per germline (reference sequence).

The V and J genes are TRBV6-1 and TRBJ2-5, with TRBD2 matching 8 bases. V lost 4 bases and J lost 2; bases outside the gene matches: 9. This CDR3 is built from 16 residues. Germline CDR1 reads MNHNS; CDR2 reads SASEGT. The CDR3 reads CASSAMAAGVQETQYF. CDR3 DNA: TGTGCCAGCAGTGCTATGGCAGCGGGGGTACAAGAGACCCAGTACTTC.

The V call is TRBV11-3, the J call TRBJ2-5; no clear D gene. The V gene lost 5 bases and the J gene lost 1 base, with 8 bases spanning the gap. Germline values: CDR1 SGHNT, CDR2 YENEEA. This CDR3 comprises 13 residues. CDR3 residues: CASSLTVQETQYF. CDR3 sequence (DNA): TGTGCCAGCAGCCTCACAGTCCAAGAGACCCAGTACTTC.

The chain couples TRBV11-3 to TRBJ2-1; 8 nucleotides agree with TRBD2. The CDR3 consists of 18 residues. Germline loops: CDR1 SGHNT, CDR2 YENEEA. V shed 5 bases and J 1 base; nucleotides not matched to a gene: 13. CDR3 loop: CASSPEGGAGGSYNEQFF. The CDR3 bases are TGTGCCAGCAGCCCCGAGGGGGGGGCGGGGGGATCCTACAATGAGCAGTTCTTC.

The V call is TRBV5-8, the J call TRBJ1-1; D gene ambiguous. The germline gives CDR1 SGHTS, CDR2 YDEGEE. Deletions cut 4 bases from V and 5 bases from J, with 15 bases between. The CDR3 has 14 residues. CDR3 coding DNA: TGTGCCAGCAGCGAGTACCCCGGAGAGACTGAAGCTTTCTTT. This encodes CASSEYPGETEAFF.

The CDR3 coding sequence is TGCGCCAGCAGCCAAGAGTGGACACCCCACGCGGAGCAGTACTTC. Residues: CASSQEWTPHAEQYF. This sequence joins TRBV4-3 and TRBJ2-7; the D gene is possibly TRBD1 (5 bases). Trimming removed 0 bases at V and 7 bases at J, with 16 bases between. The CDR3 runs 15 residues. Germline V lookup: CDR1 LGHNA, CDR2 YSLEER.